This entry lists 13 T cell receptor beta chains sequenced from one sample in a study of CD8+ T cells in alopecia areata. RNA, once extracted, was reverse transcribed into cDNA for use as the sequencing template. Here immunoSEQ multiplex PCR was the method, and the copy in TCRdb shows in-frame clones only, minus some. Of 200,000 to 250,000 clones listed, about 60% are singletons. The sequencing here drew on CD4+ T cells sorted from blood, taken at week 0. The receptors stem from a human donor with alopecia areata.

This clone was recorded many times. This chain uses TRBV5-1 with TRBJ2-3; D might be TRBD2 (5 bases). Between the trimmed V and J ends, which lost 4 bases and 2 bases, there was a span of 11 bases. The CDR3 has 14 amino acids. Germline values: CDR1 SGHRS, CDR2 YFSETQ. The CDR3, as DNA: TGCGCCAGCAGCGAACTAGGGAACACAGATACGCAGTATTTT. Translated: CASSELGNTDTQYF.

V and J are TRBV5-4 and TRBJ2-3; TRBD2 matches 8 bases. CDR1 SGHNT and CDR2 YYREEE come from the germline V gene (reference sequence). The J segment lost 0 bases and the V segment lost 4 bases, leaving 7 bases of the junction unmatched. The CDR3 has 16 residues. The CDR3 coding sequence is TGTGCCAGCAGCCCACAGCGGGGGTCTAGCACAGATACGCAGTATTTT. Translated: CASSPQRGSSTDTQYF.

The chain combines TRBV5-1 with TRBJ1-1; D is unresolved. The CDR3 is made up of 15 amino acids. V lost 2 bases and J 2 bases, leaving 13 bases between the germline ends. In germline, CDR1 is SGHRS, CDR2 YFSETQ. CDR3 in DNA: TGCGCCAGCAGCTTTAACAGTCCTGCCAACACTGAAGCTTTCTTT. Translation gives CASSFNSPANTEAFF.

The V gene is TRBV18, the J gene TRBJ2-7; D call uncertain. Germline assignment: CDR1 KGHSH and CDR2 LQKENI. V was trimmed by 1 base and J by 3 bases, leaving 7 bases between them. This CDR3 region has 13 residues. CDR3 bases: TGTGCCAGCTCACCACTCGGGCGCTACGAGCAGTACTTC. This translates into CASSPLGRYEQYF.

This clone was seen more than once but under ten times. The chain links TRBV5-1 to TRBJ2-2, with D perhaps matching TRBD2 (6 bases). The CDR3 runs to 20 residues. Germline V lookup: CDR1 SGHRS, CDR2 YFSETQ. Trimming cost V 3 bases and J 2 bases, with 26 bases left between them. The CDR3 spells CASSSPTTRTHTGNTGELFF. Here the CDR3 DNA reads TGCGCCAGCAGCTCCCCAACGACTAGAACACACACCGGAAACACCGGGGAGCTGTTTTTT.

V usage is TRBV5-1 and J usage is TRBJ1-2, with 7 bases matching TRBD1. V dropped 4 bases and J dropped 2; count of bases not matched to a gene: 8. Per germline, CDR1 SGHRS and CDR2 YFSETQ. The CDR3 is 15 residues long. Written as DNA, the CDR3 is TGCGCCAGCAGCATCGACGGACAGGAGAACTATGGCTACACCTTC. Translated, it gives CASSIDGQENYGYTF.

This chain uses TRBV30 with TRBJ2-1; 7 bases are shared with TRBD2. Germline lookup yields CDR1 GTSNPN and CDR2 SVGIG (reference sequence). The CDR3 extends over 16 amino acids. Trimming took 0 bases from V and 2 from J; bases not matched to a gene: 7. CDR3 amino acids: CAWSVATGLAYNEQFF. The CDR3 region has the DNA TGTGCCTGGAGTGTAGCCACCGGACTAGCCTACAATGAGCAGTTCTTC.

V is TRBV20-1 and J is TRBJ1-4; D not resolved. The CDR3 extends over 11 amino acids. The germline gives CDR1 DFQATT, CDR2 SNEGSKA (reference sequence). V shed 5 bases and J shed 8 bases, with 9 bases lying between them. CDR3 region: CSAQSGEKLFF. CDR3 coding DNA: TGCAGTGCTCAATCGGGCGAAAAACTGTTTTTT.

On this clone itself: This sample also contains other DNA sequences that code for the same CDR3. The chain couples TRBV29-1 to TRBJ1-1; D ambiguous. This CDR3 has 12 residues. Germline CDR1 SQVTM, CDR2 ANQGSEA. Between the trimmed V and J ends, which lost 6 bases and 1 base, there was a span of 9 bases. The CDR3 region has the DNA TGCAGCGTCTCTACGGGGAACACTGAAGCTTTCTTT. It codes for CSVSTGNTEAFF.

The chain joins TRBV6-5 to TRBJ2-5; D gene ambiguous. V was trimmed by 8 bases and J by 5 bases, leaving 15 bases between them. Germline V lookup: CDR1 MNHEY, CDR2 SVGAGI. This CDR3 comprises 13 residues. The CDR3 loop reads CASLRSPAETQYF. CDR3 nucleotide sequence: TGTGCCAGCCTTAGATCCCCGGCGGAGACCCAGTACTTC.

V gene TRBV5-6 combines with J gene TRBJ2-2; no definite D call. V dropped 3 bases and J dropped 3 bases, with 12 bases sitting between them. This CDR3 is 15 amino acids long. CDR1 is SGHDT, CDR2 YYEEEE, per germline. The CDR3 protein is CASSSRNTYTGELFF. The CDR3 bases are TGTGCCAGCAGCTCCAGAAACACTTACACCGGGGAGCTGTTTTTT.

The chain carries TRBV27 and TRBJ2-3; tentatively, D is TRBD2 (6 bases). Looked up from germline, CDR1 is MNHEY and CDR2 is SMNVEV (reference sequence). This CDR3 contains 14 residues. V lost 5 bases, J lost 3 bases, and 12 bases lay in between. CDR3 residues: CASSLGTATDTQYF. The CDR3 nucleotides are TGTGCCAGCAGTCTAGGGACTGCTACAGATACGCAGTATTTT.

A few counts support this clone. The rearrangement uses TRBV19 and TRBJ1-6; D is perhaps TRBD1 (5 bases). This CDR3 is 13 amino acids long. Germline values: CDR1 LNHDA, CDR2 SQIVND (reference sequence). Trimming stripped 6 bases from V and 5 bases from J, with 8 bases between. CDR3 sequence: CASSPGDNSPLHF. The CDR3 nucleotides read TGTGCCAGTAGCCCGGGGGATAATTCACCCCTCCACTTT.